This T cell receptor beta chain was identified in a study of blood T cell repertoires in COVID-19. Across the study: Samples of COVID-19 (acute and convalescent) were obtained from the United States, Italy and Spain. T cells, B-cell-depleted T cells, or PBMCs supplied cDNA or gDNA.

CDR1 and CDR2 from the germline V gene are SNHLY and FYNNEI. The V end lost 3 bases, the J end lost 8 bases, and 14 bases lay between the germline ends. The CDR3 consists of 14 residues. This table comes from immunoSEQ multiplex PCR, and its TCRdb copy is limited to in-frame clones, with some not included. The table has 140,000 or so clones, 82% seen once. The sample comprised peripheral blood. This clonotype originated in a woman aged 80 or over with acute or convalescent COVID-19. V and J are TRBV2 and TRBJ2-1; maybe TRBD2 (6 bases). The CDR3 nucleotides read TGTGCCAGCAGTGAGGAGGGAGTCGATGATGAGCAGTTCTTC. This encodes CASSEEGVDDEQFF.